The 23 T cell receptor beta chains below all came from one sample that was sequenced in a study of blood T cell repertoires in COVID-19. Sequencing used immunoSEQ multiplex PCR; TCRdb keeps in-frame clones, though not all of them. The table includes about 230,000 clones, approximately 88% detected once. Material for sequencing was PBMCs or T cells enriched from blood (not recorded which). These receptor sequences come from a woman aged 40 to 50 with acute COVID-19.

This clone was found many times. CDR3 DNA sequence: TGCGCCAGCAGCCAGCAAGGGACAGATAATTCACCCCTCCACTTT. This gives the protein CASSQQGTDNSPLHF. This rearrangement joins TRBV5-1 to TRBJ1-6, with 7 bases that match TRBD1. Germline V CDR1 and CDR2: SGHRS, YFSETQ. Unmatched junction bases numbered 6, after V lost 4 bases and J lost 5 bases. The CDR3 loop spans 15 amino acids.

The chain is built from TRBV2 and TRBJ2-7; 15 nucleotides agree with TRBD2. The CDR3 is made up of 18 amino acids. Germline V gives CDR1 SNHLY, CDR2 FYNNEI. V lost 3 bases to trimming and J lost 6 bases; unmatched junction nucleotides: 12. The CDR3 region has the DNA TGTGCCAGCAGTGAGAGGGCCCGGGGACTAGCGGGAGGAGGCGAGCAGTACGTC. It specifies CASSERARGLAGGGEQYV.

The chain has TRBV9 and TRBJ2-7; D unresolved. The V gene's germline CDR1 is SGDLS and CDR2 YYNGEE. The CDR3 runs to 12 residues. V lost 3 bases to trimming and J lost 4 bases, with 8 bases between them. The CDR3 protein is CASSEPVYEQYV. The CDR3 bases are TGTGCCAGCAGCGAACCGGTTTACGAGCAGTACGTC.

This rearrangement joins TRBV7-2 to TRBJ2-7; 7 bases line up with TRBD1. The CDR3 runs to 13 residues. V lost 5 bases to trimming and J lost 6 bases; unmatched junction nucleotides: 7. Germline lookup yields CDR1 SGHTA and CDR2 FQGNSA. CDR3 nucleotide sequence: TGTGCCAGCAGCCTATCGACAGGGCGCGAGCAGTACTTC. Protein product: CASSLSTGREQYF.

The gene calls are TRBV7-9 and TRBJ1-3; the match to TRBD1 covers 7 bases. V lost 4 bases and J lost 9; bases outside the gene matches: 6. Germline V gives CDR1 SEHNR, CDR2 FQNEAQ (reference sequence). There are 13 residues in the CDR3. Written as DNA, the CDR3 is TGTGCCAGCAGCTCACAGGGGCCAGGCACCATATATTTT. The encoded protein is CASSSQGPGTIYF.

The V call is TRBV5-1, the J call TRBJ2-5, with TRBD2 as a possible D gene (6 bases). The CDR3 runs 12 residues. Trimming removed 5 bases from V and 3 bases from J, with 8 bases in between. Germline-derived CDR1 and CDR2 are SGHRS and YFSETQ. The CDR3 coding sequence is TGCGCCAGCAGGGGCGGGGAAGAGACCCAGTACTTC. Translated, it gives CASRGGEETQYF.

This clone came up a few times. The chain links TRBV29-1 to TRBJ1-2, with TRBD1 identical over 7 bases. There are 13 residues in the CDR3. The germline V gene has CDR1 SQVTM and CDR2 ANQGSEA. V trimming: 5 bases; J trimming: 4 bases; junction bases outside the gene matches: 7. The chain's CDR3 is CSVKGAGSYGYTF. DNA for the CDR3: TGCAGCGTTAAGGGGGCGGGGAGCTATGGCTACACCTTC.

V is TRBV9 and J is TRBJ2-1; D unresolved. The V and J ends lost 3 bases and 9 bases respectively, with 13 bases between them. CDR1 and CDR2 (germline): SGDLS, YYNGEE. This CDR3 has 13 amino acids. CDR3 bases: TGTGCCAGCAGCGGCCTCTTCGGTGGTGAGCAGTTCTTC. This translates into CASSGLFGGEQFF.

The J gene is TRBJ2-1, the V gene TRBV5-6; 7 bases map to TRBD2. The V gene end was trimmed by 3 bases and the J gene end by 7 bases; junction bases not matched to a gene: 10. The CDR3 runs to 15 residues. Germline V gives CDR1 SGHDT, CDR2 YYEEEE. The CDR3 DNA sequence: TGTGCCAGCAGCTGGGTTTCGTGGCGGGAGAATGAGCAGTTCTTC. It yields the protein CASSWVSWRENEQFF.

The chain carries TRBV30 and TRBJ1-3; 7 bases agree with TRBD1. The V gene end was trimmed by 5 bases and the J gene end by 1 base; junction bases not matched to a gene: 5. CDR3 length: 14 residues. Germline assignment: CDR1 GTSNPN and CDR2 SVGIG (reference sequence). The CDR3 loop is CAWVGQQSGNTIYF. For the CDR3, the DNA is TGTGCCTGGGTGGGACAGCAGTCTGGAAACACCATATATTTT.

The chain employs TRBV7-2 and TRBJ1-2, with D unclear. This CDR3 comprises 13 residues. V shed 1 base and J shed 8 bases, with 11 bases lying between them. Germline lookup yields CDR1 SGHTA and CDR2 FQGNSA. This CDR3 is CASSLGRGSGYTF. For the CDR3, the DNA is TGTGCCAGCAGCTTAGGAAGAGGGAGCGGCTACACCTTC.

The CDR3 DNA reads as TGTGCCAGCAGCCAGAGCCGGTTAGATACGCAGTATTTT. It specifies CASSQSRLDTQYF. This chain connects TRBV7-8 to TRBJ2-3, with D unclear. The CDR3 is 13 amino acids. The V end was cut by 5 bases, the J end by 5 bases, with 11 bases between. Germline assignment: CDR1 SGHVS and CDR2 FQNEAQ.

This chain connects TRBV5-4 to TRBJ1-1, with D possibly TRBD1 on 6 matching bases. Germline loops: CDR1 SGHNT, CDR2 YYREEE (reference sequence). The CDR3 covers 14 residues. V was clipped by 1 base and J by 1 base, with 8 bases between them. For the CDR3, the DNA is TGTGCCAGCAGCTTGAGGGACAAGAACACTGAAGCTTTCTTT. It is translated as CASSLRDKNTEAFF.

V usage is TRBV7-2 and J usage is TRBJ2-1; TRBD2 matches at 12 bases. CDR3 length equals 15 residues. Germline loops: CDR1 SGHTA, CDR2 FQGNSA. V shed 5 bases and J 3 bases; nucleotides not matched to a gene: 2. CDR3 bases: TGTGCCAGCAGCGCGACTAGCGGGAGCTACAATGAGCAGTTCTTC. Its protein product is CASSATSGSYNEQFF.

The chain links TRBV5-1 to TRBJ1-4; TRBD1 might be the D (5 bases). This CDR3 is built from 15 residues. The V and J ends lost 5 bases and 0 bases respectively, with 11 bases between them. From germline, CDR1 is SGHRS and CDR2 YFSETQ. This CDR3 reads CASREGHATNEKLFF. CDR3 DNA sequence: TGCGCCAGCAGGGAGGGGCATGCAACTAATGAAAAACTGTTTTTT.

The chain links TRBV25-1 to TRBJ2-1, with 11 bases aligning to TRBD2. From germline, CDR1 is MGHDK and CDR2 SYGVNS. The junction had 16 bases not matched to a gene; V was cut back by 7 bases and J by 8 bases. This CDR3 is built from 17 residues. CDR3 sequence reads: CASIGDSGRALFYEQFF. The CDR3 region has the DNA TGTGCCAGCATCGGAGATAGCGGGAGGGCCCTTTTTTATGAGCAGTTCTTC.

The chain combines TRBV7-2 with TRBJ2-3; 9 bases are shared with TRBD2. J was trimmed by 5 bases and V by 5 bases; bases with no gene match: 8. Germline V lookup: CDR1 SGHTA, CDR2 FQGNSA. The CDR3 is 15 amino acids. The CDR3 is CASSLGGLAGDTQYF. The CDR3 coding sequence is TGTGCCAGCAGCCTCGGGGGACTAGCCGGAGATACGCAGTATTTT.

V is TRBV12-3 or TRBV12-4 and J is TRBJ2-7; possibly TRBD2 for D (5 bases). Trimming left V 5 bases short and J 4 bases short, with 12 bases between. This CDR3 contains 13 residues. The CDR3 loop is CASSPGIYYEQYF. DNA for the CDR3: TGTGCCAGCAGTCCGGGGATCTATTACGAGCAGTACTTC.

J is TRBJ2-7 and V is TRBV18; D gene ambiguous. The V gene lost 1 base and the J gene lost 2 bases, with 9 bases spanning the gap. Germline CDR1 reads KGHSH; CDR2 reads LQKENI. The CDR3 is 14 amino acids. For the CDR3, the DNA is TGTGCCAGCTCACCACGGCAGAATGCCTACGAGCAGTACGTC. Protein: CASSPRQNAYEQYV.

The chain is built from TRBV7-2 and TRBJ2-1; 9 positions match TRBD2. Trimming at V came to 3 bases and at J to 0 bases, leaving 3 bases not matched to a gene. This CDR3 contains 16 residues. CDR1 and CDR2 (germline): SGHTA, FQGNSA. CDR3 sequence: CASSLGLASSYNEQFF. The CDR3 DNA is TGTGCCAGCAGCTTGGGACTAGCAAGCTCCTACAATGAGCAGTTCTTC. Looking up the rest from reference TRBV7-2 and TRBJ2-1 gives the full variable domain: GAGVSQSPSNKVTEKGKDVELRCDPISGHTALYWYRQSLGQGLEFLIYFQGNSAPDKSGLPSDRFSAERTGGSVSTLTIQRTQQEDSAVYLCASSLGLASSYNEQFFGPGTRLTVL.

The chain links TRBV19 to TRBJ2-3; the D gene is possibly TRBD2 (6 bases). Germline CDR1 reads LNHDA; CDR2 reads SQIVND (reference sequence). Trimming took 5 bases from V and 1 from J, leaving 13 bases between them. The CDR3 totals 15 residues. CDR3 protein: CASSLRGGGTDTQYF. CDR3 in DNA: TGTGCCAGTAGTCTCCGGGGAGGAGGCACAGATACGCAGTATTTT.

DNA of the CDR3: TGCGCCAGCAGCCCAGCCACAGGGCCCGGGGCCAACGTCCTGACTTTC. This encodes CASSPATGPGANVLTF. The chain employs TRBV5-1 and TRBJ2-6; D perhaps matches TRBD1 (6 bases). The V gene's germline CDR1 is SGHRS and CDR2 YFSETQ. V gave up 4 bases and J gave up 4 bases, with 15 bases separating them. The CDR3 consists of 16 residues.

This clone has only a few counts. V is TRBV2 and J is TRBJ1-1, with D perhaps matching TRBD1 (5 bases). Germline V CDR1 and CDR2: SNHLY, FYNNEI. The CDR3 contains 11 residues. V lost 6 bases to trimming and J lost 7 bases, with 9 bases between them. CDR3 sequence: CASRGGVEAFF. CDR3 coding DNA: TGTGCCAGCAGGGGGGGGGTTGAAGCTTTCTTT.